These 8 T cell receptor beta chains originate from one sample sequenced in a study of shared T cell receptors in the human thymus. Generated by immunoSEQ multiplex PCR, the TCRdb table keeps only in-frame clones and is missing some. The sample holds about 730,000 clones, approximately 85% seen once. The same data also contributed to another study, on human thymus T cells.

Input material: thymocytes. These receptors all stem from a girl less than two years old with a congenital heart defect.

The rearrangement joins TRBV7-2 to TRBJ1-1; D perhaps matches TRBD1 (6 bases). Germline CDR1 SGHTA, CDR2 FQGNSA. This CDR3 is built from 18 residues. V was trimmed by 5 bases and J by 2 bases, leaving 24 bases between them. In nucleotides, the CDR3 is TGTGCCAGCAGCGCCCGGGGGGCCCTGTGGGAAACAAACACTGAAGCTTTCTTT. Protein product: CASSARGALWETNTEAFF.

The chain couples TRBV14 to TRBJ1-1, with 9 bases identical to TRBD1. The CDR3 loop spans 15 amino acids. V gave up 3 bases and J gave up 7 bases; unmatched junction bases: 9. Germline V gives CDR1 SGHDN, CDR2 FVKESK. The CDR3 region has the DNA TGTGCCAGCAGCCACCACAGGGGGCTCTTGAGTGAAGCTTTCTTT. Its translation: CASSHHRGLLSEAFF.

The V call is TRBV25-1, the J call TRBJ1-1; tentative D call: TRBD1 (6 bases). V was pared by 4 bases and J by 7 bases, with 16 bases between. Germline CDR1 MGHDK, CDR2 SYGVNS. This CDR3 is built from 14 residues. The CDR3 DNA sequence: TGTGCCAGCAGTGCGGCCGCAGGGGATAATGAAGCTTTCTTT. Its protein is CASSAAAGDNEAFF.

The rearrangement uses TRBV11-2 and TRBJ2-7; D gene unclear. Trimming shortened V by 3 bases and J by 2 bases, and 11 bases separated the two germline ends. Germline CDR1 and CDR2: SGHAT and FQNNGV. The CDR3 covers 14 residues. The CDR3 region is CASSFRASPYEQYF. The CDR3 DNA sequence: TGTGCCAGCAGCTTTCGAGCGAGCCCCTACGAGCAGTACTTC.

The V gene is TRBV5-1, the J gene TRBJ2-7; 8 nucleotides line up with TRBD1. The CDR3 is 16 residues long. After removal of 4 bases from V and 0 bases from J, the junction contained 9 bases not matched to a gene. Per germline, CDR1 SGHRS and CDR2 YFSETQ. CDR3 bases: TGCGCCAGCAGCCCACGAGGGACAGGAAACTCCTACGAGCAGTACTTC. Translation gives CASSPRGTGNSYEQYF.

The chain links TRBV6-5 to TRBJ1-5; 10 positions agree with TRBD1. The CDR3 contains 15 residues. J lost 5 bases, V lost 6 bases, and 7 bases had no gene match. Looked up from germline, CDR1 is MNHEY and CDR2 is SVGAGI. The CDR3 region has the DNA TGTGCCAGCAGCAGACAGGGGGCTGGGGATCAGCCCCAGCATTTT. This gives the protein CASSRQGAGDQPQHF.

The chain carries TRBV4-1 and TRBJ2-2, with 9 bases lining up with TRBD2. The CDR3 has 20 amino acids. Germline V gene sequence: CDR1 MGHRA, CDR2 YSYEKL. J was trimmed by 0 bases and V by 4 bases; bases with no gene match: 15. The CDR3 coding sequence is TGCGCCAGCAGCCCTTTACGGGTAGCGGGGGATTCCGCGAACACCGGGGAGCTGTTTTTT. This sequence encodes CASSPLRVAGDSANTGELFF.

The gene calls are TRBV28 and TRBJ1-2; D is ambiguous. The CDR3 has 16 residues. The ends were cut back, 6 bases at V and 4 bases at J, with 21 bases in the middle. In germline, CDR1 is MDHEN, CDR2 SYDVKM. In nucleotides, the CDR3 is TGTGCCAGCAGGTTAGGGTCGGATACACTAGGCTATGGCTACACCTTC. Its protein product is CASRLGSDTLGYGYTF.